These 15 T cell receptor beta chains share one sample of origin, sequenced in a study of T cells in Graves' hyperthyroidism and ophthalmopathy. RNA transcripts served as the template for amplifying TCR beta CDR3 regions. Using the HTBI primer set, a first-round RT-PCR was run on the TCR CDR3. One entry per CDR3 protein, called by TCRdb with MiXCR from the multiplex PCR reads. The sample contains a few hundred thousand distinct CDR3 sequences, approximately 15% of which appear only once. Sequenced: blood. These receptors originate from a woman under 40 with Graves' hyperthyroidism that later progressed to Graves' ophthalmopathy.

Note on this clonotype: The junction does not match germline at one end; this may be a read error. This chain uses TRBV11-3 with TRBJ2-1; D not certain. The CDR3 loop spans 11 amino acids. Germline-derived CDR1 and CDR2 are SGHNT and YENEEA. The CDR3 DNA reads TGTGCCAGCAGCTTAAACTCAGGACCAATCTTC. This gives the protein CASSLNSGPIF.

This clonotype was counted many times. The rearrangement uses TRBV28 and TRBJ2-6; D unresolved. The V gene lost 5 bases and the J gene lost 1 base, with 9 bases spanning the gap. The CDR3 sequence is 15 residues long. CDR1 and CDR2 (germline): MDHEN, SYDVKM. CDR3 amino acids: CASSLSASGANVLTF. The CDR3 DNA sequence: TGTGCCAGCAGTCTCTCGGCGTCTGGGGCCAACGTCCTGACTTTC.

This clonotype appeared many times. The rearrangement links TRBV4-3 to TRBJ2-3; 7 nucleotides agree with TRBD2. CDR3 size: 15 residues. Germline V CDR1 and CDR2: LGHNA, YSLEER. Unmatched junction bases numbered 5, after V lost 1 base and J lost 4 bases. The CDR3 reads CASSQGTRRPDTQYF. CDR3 coding DNA: TGCGCCAGCAGCCAAGGGACTAGGCGTCCAGATACGCAGTATTTT.

This clonotype was observed at least ten times. This chain uses TRBV28 with TRBJ1-5; 8 bases are shared with TRBD1. J was trimmed by 1 base and V by 5 bases; bases with no gene match: 10. Germline V gene lookup returns CDR1 MDHEN and CDR2 SYDVKM. This CDR3 is 17 amino acids long. DNA of the CDR3: TGTGCCAGCAGTCTTCGAGGGACAGGCGGAAGCAATCAGCCCCAGCATTTT. It yields the protein CASSLRGTGGSNQPQHF.

This clonotype was seen more than once but under ten times. At one of its ends the junction is not consistent with the germline gene, which may arise from a read error. The chain carries TRBV6-5 and TRBJ2-5; D gene uncertain. CDR1 is MNHEY and CDR2 is SVGAGI in the germline V gene. The CDR3 runs 14 residues. CDR3 sequence reads: CASSSRTPQETQHF. The CDR3 region has the DNA TGTGCCAGCAGTTCGCGGACGCCCCAAGAGACCCAGCACTTC.

This clonotype appeared many times. The chain couples TRBV5-1 to TRBJ2-7; D tentatively fits TRBD1 or TRBD2 (5 bases each). Germline assignment: CDR1 SGHRS and CDR2 YFSETQ. This CDR3 has 15 residues. V was clipped by 0 bases and J by 1 base, with 11 bases between them. The chain's CDR3 is CASSLEWDQSYEQYF. DNA of the CDR3: TGCGCCAGCAGCTTGGAATGGGACCAATCCTACGAGCAGTACTTC.

This clonotype was detected a few times. J is TRBJ2-7 and V is TRBV5-6; 12 positions agree with TRBD2. This CDR3 is 15 amino acids long. V was pared by 4 bases and J by 3 bases, with 5 bases of the junction left unmatched. CDR1 SGHDT and CDR2 YYEEEE come from the germline V gene. The CDR3 reads CASSRLAGDRYEQYF. The CDR3 region has the DNA TGTGCCAGCAGCCGACTAGCGGGAGATCGCTACGAGCAGTACTTC.

The chain joins TRBV5-8 to TRBJ2-7, with 7 bases lining up with TRBD2. Germline-derived CDR1 and CDR2 are SGHTS and YDEGEE. The CDR3 sequence is 19 residues long. V lost 4 bases, J lost 3 bases, and 22 bases stayed unmatched. The CDR3 loop reads CASSRTKSGAYPQLYEQYF. In DNA, the CDR3 is TGTGCCAGCAGCCGGACAAAAAGCGGGGCCTACCCTCAGCTCTACGAGCAGTACTTC.

In its sample, this clonotype was seen a few times. CDR3 DNA: TGCAGTGCTAGAGATCCTAACAGGGGGAAGAACACTGAAGCTTTCTTT. It yields the protein CSARDPNRGKNTEAFF. The genes are TRBV20-1 and TRBJ1-1; 8 positions agree with TRBD1. V was pared by 0 bases and J by 1 base, with 7 bases of the junction left unmatched. CDR1 is DFQATT and CDR2 is SNEGSKA in the germline V gene (reference sequence). This CDR3 region has 16 residues.

J is TRBJ2-1 and V is TRBV27; a weak D match, TRBD2 (6 bases). Trimming cost V 5 bases and J 7 bases, with 18 bases left between them. The CDR3 loop spans 15 amino acids. Germline CDR1 reads MNHEY; CDR2 reads SMNVEV (reference sequence). The CDR3 loop is CASSPGWGGGNEQFF. Here the CDR3 DNA reads TGTGCCAGCAGTCCAGGTTGGGGAGGAGGAAATGAGCAGTTCTTC.

This clonotype was counted only a few times. At one boundary the junction diverges from the germline segment, which might be a read error. The chain uses TRBV18 and TRBJ2-7; the match to TRBD2 covers 10 bases. The germline V gene has CDR1 KGHSH and CDR2 LQKENI. CDR3 length equals 16 residues. CDR3 protein: CTSSRTGGLANYEQYF. DNA for the CDR3: TGTACCAGCTCACGGACTGGGGGACTAGCGAACTACGAGCAGTACTTC.

CDR3 protein: CASSDPPTGVNEQYF. The CDR3 bases are TGTGCCAGCAGTGACCCCCCGACAGGGGTGAACGAGCAGTACTTC. The chain carries TRBV25-1 and TRBJ2-7; 8 bases are a match to TRBD1. The junction had 9 bases not matched to a gene; V was cut back by 3 bases and J by 5 bases. CDR3 size: 15 residues. Germline V lookup: CDR1 MGHDK, CDR2 SYGVNS.

The chain has TRBV20-1 and TRBJ2-7; 11 bases match TRBD2. Germline assignment: CDR1 DFQATT and CDR2 SNEGSKA (reference sequence). The CDR3 sequence is 15 residues long. V shed 5 bases, J shed 2 bases, and the junction held 8 bases outside the gene matches. CDR3 nucleotides: TGCAGTGCTCCCGGGGGACTAGCGGCCCCCTACGAGCAGTACTTC. Its protein is CSAPGGLAAPYEQYF.

This clonotype was detected ten times or more. This chain joins TRBV11-3 and TRBJ1-3; 7 positions match TRBD1. The CDR3 covers 15 residues. Losses at the gene ends were 5 bases for V and 0 bases for J; bases not matched to a gene: 4. Germline V gives CDR1 SGHNT, CDR2 YENEEA. CDR3 in DNA: TGTGCCAGCAGCCCGGACAGGTCCTCTGGAAACACCATATATTTT. This translates into CASSPDRSSGNTIYF.

The table lists this clonotype with many counts. J is TRBJ2-5 and V is TRBV20-1, with no clear D. V was shortened by 0 bases and J by 3 bases, with 8 bases between the two germline ends. The CDR3 runs to 13 residues. The germline gives CDR1 DFQATT, CDR2 SNEGSKA (reference sequence). Here the CDR3 DNA reads TGCAGTGCTAGAGACACTAACGAAGAGACCCAGTACTTC. Translation gives CSARDTNEETQYF.